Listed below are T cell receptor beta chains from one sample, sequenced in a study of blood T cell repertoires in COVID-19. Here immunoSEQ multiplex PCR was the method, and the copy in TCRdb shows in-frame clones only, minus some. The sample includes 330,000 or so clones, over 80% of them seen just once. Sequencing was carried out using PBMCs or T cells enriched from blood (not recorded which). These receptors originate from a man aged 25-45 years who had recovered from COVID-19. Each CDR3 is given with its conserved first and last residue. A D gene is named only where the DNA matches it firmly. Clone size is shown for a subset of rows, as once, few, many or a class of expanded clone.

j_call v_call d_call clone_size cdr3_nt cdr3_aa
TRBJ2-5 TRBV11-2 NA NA TGTGCCAGCAGCTTAAGAAGGGGGGGTGAGACCCAGTACTTC CASSLRRGGETQYF
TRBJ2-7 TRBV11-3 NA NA TGTGCCAGCATCCAACCGGGTATAGAGCAGTACTTC CASIQPGIEQYF
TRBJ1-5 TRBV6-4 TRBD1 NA TGTGCCAGCATCAGACGGGACAGCAAAATAACTAGCAATCAGCCCCAGCATTTT CASIRRDSKITSNQPQHF
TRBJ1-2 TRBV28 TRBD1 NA TGTGCCAGCAGAACTCCGGGACAGAAGGATGGCTACACCTTC CASRTPGQKDGYTF
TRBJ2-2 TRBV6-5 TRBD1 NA TGTGCCAGCAGTTCCCGACAGGGGTACAGCGGGGAGCTGTTTTTT CASSSRQGYSGELFF
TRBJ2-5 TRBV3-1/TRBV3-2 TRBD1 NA TGTGCCAGCAGCCCTACAGGGGGCCGGGAGACCCAGTACTTC CASSPTGGRETQYF
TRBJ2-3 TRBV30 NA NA TGTGCCTGGAGGTACAGGGACACAGATACGCAGTATTTT CAWRYRDTDTQYF
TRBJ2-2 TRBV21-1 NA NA TGTGCCAGCAGCAAATTTCGGAGGGGCCCGGACACCGGGGAGCTGTTTTTT CASSKFRRGPDTGELFF
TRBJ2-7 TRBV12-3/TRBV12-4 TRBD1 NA TGTGCCAGCAGGTCCGGGACAGCAGGCGAGCAGTACTTC CASRSGTAGEQYF
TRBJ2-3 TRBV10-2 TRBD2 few TGCGCCATAAGGACTAGCGGGGGAGGGGATACGCAGTATTTT CAIRTSGGGDTQYF
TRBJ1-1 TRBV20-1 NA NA TGCAGTGCTAGTCTCAGGGTGGGGACTGAAGCTTTCTTT CSASLRVGTEAFF